A selection of T cell receptor beta chains follows, all from one sample in a study of beta chain features in type 1 diabetes. Generated by immunoSEQ multiplex PCR, the TCRdb table keeps only in-frame clones and is missing some. The sample carries around 290,000 clones, 8% recorded once. The specimen was central memory CD4+ T cells from blood. These TCRs come from a woman between 18 and 29 years old in good health. CDR3s include the opening cysteine and the closing phenylalanine or tryptophan. Fields, in order: CDR3 DNA, CDR3 protein, D gene, V gene, J gene, clone size. D genes are given only for firm matches. Expanded clones get a size class; other rows say once, few or many, or leave the size out.

TGTGCCAGCAGTTTTAGCGGGAGTTACAATGAGCAGTTCTTC,CASSFSGSYNEQFF,TRBD2,TRBV6-6,TRBJ2-1,few
TGTGCCAGTAGGGTAGCGGGGAGCACAGATACGCAGTATTTT,CASRVAGSTDTQYF,TRBD2,TRBV19,TRBJ2-3,many
TGTGCCAGCAGTTTACAGGGATACACCGGGGAGCTGTTTTTT,CASSLQGYTGELFF,-,TRBV6-6,TRBJ2-2,-
TGTGCCAGCTCACCTCAGAAGACCTACAATGAGCAGTTCTTC,CASSPQKTYNEQFF,-,TRBV18,TRBJ2-1,-
TGTGCCAGCTCACCACTAGCAGGCCAAACTAATTCACCCCTCCACTTT,CASSPLAGQTNSPLHF,-,TRBV18,TRBJ1-6,few
TGTGCCAGCTCACCAGGGCGCCAAGAGACCCAGTACTTC,CASSPGRQETQYF,-,TRBV18,TRBJ2-5,few
TGTGCCAGTAGTATCCCCTACGGGGGGGGTACGCAGTATTTT,CASSIPYGGGTQYF,TRBD2,TRBV19,TRBJ2-3,few
TGTGCCAGCAGTTCCCCACGAGGGACAGGAAGCTCTGGGGCCAACGTCCTGACTTTC,CASSSPRGTGSSGANVLTF,TRBD1,TRBV27,TRBJ2-6,-
TGTGCCAGCAGCCCCGGTGGGAATCAGCCCCAGCATTTT,CASSPGGNQPQHF,-,TRBV2,TRBJ1-5,many
TGTGCCAGCAGTCAAGACACTGGAAACACCATATATTTT,CASSQDTGNTIYF,-,TRBV7-2,TRBJ1-3,few
TGTGCCAGCAGCCTTAGCGGCACAGATACGCAGTATTTT,CASSLSGTDTQYF,-,TRBV4-2,TRBJ2-3,few
TGTGCCAGCAGTTTCTTGAGTAAGAACACTGAAGCTTTCTTT,CASSFLSKNTEAFF,-,TRBV28,TRBJ1-1,-
TGTGCCAGCAGCTCTAACAGGGGAATCACCACCGGGGAGCTGTTTTTT,CASSSNRGITTGELFF,TRBD1,TRBV7-6,TRBJ2-2,few
TGTGCCAGCAGCTCCGTTGAGAACCGGGATCGGGACTACGAGCAGTACTTC,CASSSVENRDRDYEQYF,-,TRBV7-2,TRBJ2-7,many